Given below is one TCR beta chain in context. Its cognate antigen is unknown. The data derive from a study of neurological immune-mediated disorders. It was from 2 million PBMCs stored at -80 C that the unsorted libraries were obtained. Germline CDR1 and CDR2: DFQATT and SNEGSKA (reference sequence). V lost 6 bases to trimming and J lost 3 bases; unmatched junction nucleotides: 8. The CDR3 covers 13 residues. Via MiXCR, TCRdb re-called the 5' RACE reads, giving one row per CDR3 protein. Of 45,000 to 50,000 distinct CDR3 sequences listed, 4% to 5.5% are singletons. General study findings and limits: On phylogenetic grouping, the repertoires of 18 of 34 multiple sclerosis patients fell within one related-CDR3 cluster, constituting a possible signature. Levels of TCR clonal expansion peaked in HTLV-1-associated myelopathy and reached their lowest in multiple sclerosis, under those of healthy controls. Private repertoires in all groups were suggested by the absence of shared CDR3 amino acid sequences among expanded clones across subjects.

The sequenced sample was PBMCs. This receptor was obtained from an older woman with multiple sclerosis. The chain uses TRBV20-1 and TRBJ2-7; TRBD2 matches 7 bases. The CDR3 DNA reads as TGCAGTGCCCCAGGCGGGGGAGGCTACGAGCAGTACTTC. This translates into CSAPGGGGYEQYF.